The rows below give T cell receptor beta chains drawn from one sample of a study of PD-1 blockade in mismatch repair-deficient tumors. Sequencing was performed with immunoSEQ multiplex PCR; in TCRdb, only in-frame clones are kept and a portion is missing. The data show about 68,000 clones, around 73% seen once. This sample comprised peripheral blood, obtained 2 weeks after starting pembrolizumab. These receptor sequences come from an adult with mismatch repair-deficient cancer. Each CDR3 is given with its conserved first and last residue. The order of the fields is V gene, J gene, clone size, D gene, CDR3 DNA, CDR3 protein. A D gene is named only where the DNA matches it firmly. Rows give clone size only sometimes, using once, few, many, or a class for an expanded clone.

TRBV27	TRBJ1-2	few	.	TGTGCCAGCAGCCTCCATCATAACTATGGCTACACCTTC	CASSLHHNYGYTF
TRBV5-1	TRBJ2-1	few	.	TGCGCCAGCAGGCCAGGACAGTACAATGAGCAGTTCTTC	CASRPGQYNEQFF
TRBV27	TRBJ1-2	.	.	TGTGCCAGCAGTTCTGGGACATTCTATGGCTACACCTTC	CASSSGTFYGYTF
TRBV19	TRBJ1-4	.	.	TGTGCCAGTAGTGTCACGATTGGCGCAACTAATGAAAAACTGTTTTTT	CASSVTIGATNEKLFF
TRBV5-1	TRBJ2-3	once	.	TGCGCCAGCAGCTTGGTAAAGGGCACAGATACGCAGTATTTT	CASSLVKGTDTQYF
TRBV9	TRBJ2-1	.	.	TGTGCCAGCAGCGTAGATCTAGGGGTAGGCAATGAGCAGTTCTTC	CASSVDLGVGNEQFF
TRBV14	TRBJ2-5	.	.	TGTGCCAGCAGCCTGGGGGGCCTCCAAGAGACCCAGTACTTC	CASSLGGLQETQYF
TRBV5-1	TRBJ1-3	.	.	TGCGCCAGCAGCTTGGACGGGTCGGAAAACACCATATATTTT	CASSLDGSENTIYF
TRBV6-6	TRBJ1-5	.	TRBD1	TGTGCCAGCAGCCCTACAGGGGGCTTTAGTCAGCCCCAGCATTTT	CASSPTGGFSQPQHF
TRBV6-5	TRBJ1-4	.	TRBD1	TGTGCCAGCAGTTACTCGGGACAGTGGTATGAAAAACTGTTTTTT	CASSYSGQWYEKLFF
TRBV7-8	TRBJ1-4	.	.	TGTGCCAGCAGCCAAAGGGGCCGTGGTGAAAAACTGTTTTTT	CASSQRGRGEKLFF
TRBV28	TRBJ2-7	.	.	TGTGCCAGCAGTCAGGGAAGGTGGGACGAGCAGTACTTC	CASSQGRWDEQYF
TRBV9	TRBJ2-5	.	.	TGTGCCAGCAGCGCCCAAGAGACCCAGTACTTC	CASSAQETQYF
TRBV10-3	TRBJ1-2	once	.	TGTGCCATCAGTGAGTCTCCCAGGGGAGATGGCTACACCTTC	CAISESPRGDGYTF
TRBV29-1	TRBJ2-1	.	.	TGCAGCGTTGGCCTCTACAATGAGCAGTTCTTC	CSVGLYNEQFF
TRBV6-5	TRBJ1-2	.	.	TGTGCCACTAATACAGGGCTCGGCTACACCTTC	CATNTGLGYTF
TRBV5-8	TRBJ1-1	.	.	TGTGCCAGTGAAGATATCGGGGTGAACACTGAAGCTTTCTTT	CASEDIGVNTEAFF
TRBV15	TRBJ2-1	.	TRBD2	TGTGCCACCAGCAGAGATATTAGCGGGACCCGCAATGAGCAGTTCTTC	CATSRDISGTRNEQFF
TRBV28	TRBJ2-2	.	.	TGTGCCAGCAGCGCAGTGAGGGCCGGGGAGCTGTTTTTT	CASSAVRAGELFF
TRBV18	TRBJ2-4	.	.	TGTGCCAGCTCACCAGGGCGATTAGCACAGTTCAGTGGGCGAGCCAAAAACATTCAGTACTTC	CASSPGRLAQFSGRAKNIQYF
TRBV27	TRBJ1-4	.	TRBD1	TGTGCCAGCAGTAGGACAGGGGGCTTAACTAATGAAAAACTGTTTTTT	CASSRTGGLTNEKLFF
TRBV6-6	TRBJ1-2	.	.	TGTGCCAGCAGCTTAGACGGAAACTATGGCTACACCTTC	CASSLDGNYGYTF
TRBV27	TRBJ2-7	.	TRBD2	TGTGCCAGCAGTCCCGCCGGACTAGCGCTTTCCTACGAGCAGTACTTC	CASSPAGLALSYEQYF
TRBV9	TRBJ2-7	.	TRBD2	TGTGCCAGCAGCGTAGGTAGCGGGCTCTCCTACGAGCAGTACTTC	CASSVGSGLSYEQYF